Each of the 28 T cell receptor beta chains below was sequenced from the same sample in a study of OX40 agonist ivuxolimab in advanced cancers. Clones were sequenced by immunoSEQ multiplex PCR, and TCRdb holds only the in-frame ones, with some missing. Here the sample spans just under 20,000 clones, around three quarters being singletons. The sequencing used CD4+ or CD8+ T cells sorted from blood, collected in a trial of the OX40 agonist ivuxolimab. The receptors originated from an adult with an advanced solid tumor such as melanoma, head and neck, liver or kidney cancer.

The CDR3, as DNA: TGTGCCAGCAGCCAAGATTCGATACGGGGGTCCTACAATGAGCAGTTCTTC. Protein sequence: CASSQDSIRGSYNEQFF. This sequence joins TRBV4-2 and TRBJ2-1, with D possibly being TRBD2 (6 bases). This CDR3 contains 17 residues. Germline V gene lookup returns CDR1 LGHNA and CDR2 YNFKEQ. V was shortened by 0 bases and J by 1 base, with 13 bases between the two germline ends.

This sequence joins TRBV6-5 and TRBJ2-5; D is unresolved. Germline CDR1 and CDR2: MNHEY and SVGAGI. This CDR3 comprises 15 residues. With 0 bases removed from V and 2 bases from J, the gap between germline ends came to 10 bases. The chain's CDR3 is CASSYSSRLQETQYF. The CDR3 nucleotides are TGTGCCAGCAGTTACTCGAGTCGCCTACAAGAGACCCAGTACTTC.

The V and J genes are TRBV10-3 and TRBJ2-1; possible D gene TRBD2, 5 bases. The V end lost 3 bases, the J end lost 9 bases, and 12 bases lay between the germline ends. Germline CDR1 ENHRY, CDR2 SYGVKD. This CDR3 has 13 residues. The CDR3 region is CAISDTSQVEQFF. CDR3 DNA: TGTGCCATCAGTGACACTAGTCAGGTTGAGCAGTTCTTC.

The genes are TRBV9 and TRBJ1-1; D not certain. The CDR3 loop spans 14 amino acids. CDR1 is SGDLS and CDR2 is YYNGEE in the germline V gene. The ends were cut back, 0 bases at V and 5 bases at J, with 11 bases in the middle. CDR3 residues: CASSVGNAGTEAFF. The DNA of the CDR3 is TGTGCCAGCAGCGTAGGGAACGCGGGGACTGAAGCTTTCTTT. The variable domain in full, with the rest retrieved from reference TRBV9 and TRBJ1-1, is DSGVTQTPKHLITATGQRVTLRCSPRSGDLSVYWYQQSLDQGLQFLIQYYNGEERAKGNILERFSAQQFPDLHSELNLSSLELGDSALYFCASSVGNAGTEAFFGQGTRLTVV.

This clone was observed at least ten times. The V and J genes are TRBV9 and TRBJ1-5; D is possibly TRBD1 (5 bases). CDR1 is SGDLS and CDR2 is YYNGEE in the germline V gene. V dropped 0 bases and J dropped 0 bases, with 10 bases sitting between them. The CDR3 runs 16 residues. Here the CDR3 reads CASSVGAGGSNQPQHF. As DNA, the CDR3 is TGTGCCAGCAGCGTAGGGGCCGGGGGTAGCAATCAGCCCCAGCATTTT.

In DNA, the CDR3 is TGTGCCAGCAGTTGGGGGGCCGGGACAGACTACAATGAGCAGTTCTTC. It codes for CASSWGAGTDYNEQFF. V usage is TRBV28 and J usage is TRBJ2-1; D possibly corresponds to TRBD1 (7 bases). CDR3 length: 16 residues. CDR1 and CDR2 (germline): MDHEN, SYDVKM. V lost 4 bases and J lost 3, with 16 bases in between.

The chain carries TRBV27 and TRBJ2-3; 8 bases align to TRBD2. Germline V gives CDR1 MNHEY, CDR2 SMNVEV (reference sequence). The CDR3 loop spans 14 amino acids. The V segment lost 6 bases and the J segment 5 bases; nucleotides outside the gene matches: 7. CDR3 nucleotide sequence: TGTGCCAGCAGCTACGGGGCGGGGGGAGATACGCAGTATTTT. This sequence encodes CASSYGAGGDTQYF.

The genes are TRBV7-6 and TRBJ2-1; 7 bases agree with TRBD2. The CDR3 runs to 14 residues. The germline V gene has CDR1 SGHVS and CDR2 FNYEAQ. Trimming took 3 bases from V and 4 from J; bases not matched to a gene: 3. For the CDR3, the DNA is TGTGCCAGCAGCTTCGGCGGGGGTTACAATGAGCAGTTCTTC. This codes for CASSFGGGYNEQFF. Variable domain in full (rest from reference TRBV7-6 and TRBJ2-1): GAGVSQSPRYKVTKRGQDVALRCDPISGHVSLYWYRQALGQGPEFLTYFNYEAQQDKSGLPNDRFSAERPEGSISTLTIQRTEQRDSAMYRCASSFGGGYNEQFFGPGTRLTVL.

The gene calls are TRBV27 and TRBJ1-1; a possible D gene is TRBD1 (5 bases). From germline, CDR1 is MNHEY and CDR2 SMNVEV (reference sequence). The CDR3 totals 15 residues. Between the trimmed V and J ends, which lost 1 base and 4 bases, there was a span of 13 bases. This chain's CDR3 is CASSLYLGVGTEAFF. CDR3 coding DNA: TGTGCCAGCAGTTTATATCTAGGGGTGGGCACTGAAGCTTTCTTT.

This chain joins TRBV2 and TRBJ2-3; D may be TRBD2 (6 bases). CDR1 is SNHLY, CDR2 FYNNEI, per germline. The V and J ends lost 5 bases and 0 bases respectively, with 9 bases between them. The CDR3 loop spans 14 amino acids. Here the CDR3 DNA reads TGTGCCAGCAGTCGGGACTCTAGCACAGATACGCAGTATTTT. Translation: CASSRDSSTDTQYF.

The rearrangement uses TRBV30 and TRBJ2-1; D could derive from TRBD1 or TRBD2 (5 bases each). Germline values: CDR1 GTSNPN, CDR2 SVGIG (reference sequence). This CDR3 region has 15 residues. Trimming cost V 3 bases and J 3 bases, with 15 bases left between them. CDR3 in amino acids: CAWSQGPKFYNEQFF. CDR3 DNA: TGTGCCTGGAGCCAGGGACCGAAGTTCTACAATGAGCAGTTCTTC.

The chain has TRBV7-9 and TRBJ1-5, with D perhaps TRBD1 (5 bases). Germline CDR1 reads SEHNR; CDR2 reads FQNEAQ (reference sequence). With 1 base removed from V and 0 bases from J, the gap between germline ends came to 7 bases. CDR3 length equals 15 residues. DNA of the CDR3: TGTGCCAGCAGCTTAGATGGACATAGCAATCAGCCCCAGCATTTT. This translates into CASSLDGHSNQPQHF. Based on the CDR3 plus reference TRBV7-9 and TRBJ1-5, the full variable domain is DTGVSQNPRHKITKRGQNVTFRCDPISEHNRLYWYRQTLGQGPEFLTYFQNEAQLEKSRLLSDRFSAERPKGSFSTLEIQRTEQGDSAMYLCASSLDGHSNQPQHFGDGTRLSIL.

This rearrangement joins TRBV7-9 to TRBJ1-1, with 7 bases fitting TRBD1. V was clipped by 4 bases and J by 5 bases; unmatched bases: 1. The CDR3 is 12 amino acids. Germline V lookup: CDR1 SEHNR, CDR2 FQNEAQ (reference sequence). This CDR3 is CASSWDRTEAFF. The DNA for the CDR3 is TGTGCCAGCAGCTGGGACAGAACTGAAGCTTTCTTT.

V gene TRBV10-1 combines with J gene TRBJ2-1, with 11 bases identical to TRBD2. V was clipped by 5 bases and J by 5 bases; unmatched bases: 8. Germline loops: CDR1 WNHNN, CDR2 SYGVQD (reference sequence). This CDR3 spans 16 amino acids. The CDR3 sequence: CASSPFTSGGHNEQFF. The DNA of the CDR3 is TGCGCCAGCAGTCCCTTTACTAGCGGGGGACACAATGAGCAGTTCTTC.

The genes are TRBV5-4 and TRBJ2-3; weak D call: TRBD2 (6 bases). Trimming removed 0 bases from V and 5 bases from J, with 10 bases in between. CDR3 length equals 14 residues. Germline loops: CDR1 SGHNT, CDR2 YYREEE (reference sequence). CDR3 amino acids: CASSLAGLGDTQYF. The CDR3 region has the DNA TGTGCCAGCAGCTTGGCGGGACTTGGAGATACGCAGTATTTT.

This chain links TRBV29-1 with TRBJ2-7, with unresolved D. This CDR3 has 12 amino acids. The ends were cut back, 6 bases at V and 7 bases at J, with 16 bases in the middle. Germline V gives CDR1 SQVTM, CDR2 ANQGSEA. The CDR3 loop reads CSVQPLSCEQYF. For the CDR3, the DNA is TGCAGCGTCCAGCCCCTTTCGTGTGAGCAGTACTTC.

This clone came up a few times. The CDR3 protein is CASSLTGAYEQYF. Here the CDR3 DNA reads TGCGCCAGCAGCTTGACAGGGGCCTACGAGCAGTACTTC. The V call is TRBV5-1, the J call TRBJ2-7, with 7 positions matching TRBD1. With 1 base clipped from V and 2 bases from J, the junction kept 0 bases outside the gene matches. Germline values: CDR1 SGHRS, CDR2 YFSETQ. The CDR3 totals 13 residues. Combining the CDR3 with reference TRBV5-1 and TRBJ2-7 gives the whole variable domain KAGVTQTPRYLIKTRGQQVTLSCSPISGHRSVSWYQQTPGQGLQFLFEYFSETQRNKGNFPGRFSGRQFSNSRSEMNVSTLELGDSALYLCASSLTGAYEQYFGPGTRLTVT.

The chain couples TRBV7-3 to TRBJ2-7; 8 bases are shared with TRBD2. V lost 2 bases to trimming and J lost 5 bases; unmatched junction nucleotides: 17. Germline CDR1 and CDR2: SGHTA and FQGTGA. The CDR3 has 18 residues. CDR3 bases: TGTGCCAGCAGCTTAGGGCCGGCCGGGAGCGGGAGATTCGACGAGCAGTACTTC. It translates to CASSLGPAGSGRFDEQYF.

The chain combines TRBV7-6 with TRBJ2-3; D unresolved. This CDR3 has 15 residues. Per the germline V gene, CDR1 is SGHVS and CDR2 is FNYEAQ. V was shortened by 2 bases and J by 0 bases, with 9 bases between the two germline ends. Written as DNA, the CDR3 is TGTGCCAGCAGCTTACAGGCCTCTAGCACAGATACGCAGTATTTT. This codes for CASSLQASSTDTQYF.

The chain uses TRBV29-1 and TRBJ1-1; 7 bases map to TRBD1. The CDR3 covers 14 residues. The V segment lost 6 bases and the J segment 1 base; nucleotides outside the gene matches: 8. Germline V gene sequence: CDR1 SQVTM, CDR2 ANQGSEA. This CDR3 is CSVTKQGTNTEAFF. For the CDR3, the DNA is TGCAGCGTCACAAAACAGGGGACGAACACTGAAGCTTTCTTT.

The chain joins TRBV28 to TRBJ2-7; 9 bases are shared with TRBD2. This CDR3 contains 13 residues. With V trimmed by 2 bases and J by 5 bases, 1 base remained unmatched. CDR1 is MDHEN, CDR2 SYDVKM, per germline. CDR3 DNA sequence: TGTGCCAGCAGTTTAGCGGGGGGGGACGAGCAGTACTTC. Its protein is CASSLAGGDEQYF. Full variable domain (missing parts from reference TRBV28 and TRBJ2-7): DVKVTQSSRYLVKRTGEKVFLECVQDMDHENMFWYRQDPGLGLRLIYFSYDVKMKEKGDIPEGYSVSREKKERFSLILESASTNQTSMYLCASSLAGGDEQYFGPGTRLTVT.

The V gene is TRBV7-9, the J gene TRBJ2-7; D possibly matches TRBD1 or TRBD2 (5 bases each). The CDR3 is 15 amino acids. Germline CDR1 SEHNR, CDR2 FQNEAQ (reference sequence). V was shortened by 5 bases and J by 6 bases, with 20 bases between the two germline ends. The CDR3 DNA sequence: TGTGCCAGCAGCCCAACCGGGACGAGTGTCTCCGAGCAGTACTTC. Translation gives CASSPTGTSVSEQYF.

V gene TRBV6-6 combines with J gene TRBJ1-2; no clear D. V lost 6 bases and J 3 bases, leaving 5 bases between the germline ends. The CDR3 spans 11 residues. Germline lookup yields CDR1 MNHNY and CDR2 SVGAGI (reference sequence). The CDR3 sequence: CASSPDYGYTF. The CDR3 DNA reads as TGTGCCAGCAGCCCGGACTATGGCTACACCTTC.

This clone has more than one count but fewer than ten. The chain links TRBV2 to TRBJ2-7; possibly TRBD1 or TRBD2 for D (5 bases each). In germline, CDR1 is SNHLY, CDR2 FYNNEI. The CDR3 is 11 residues long. This chain's CDR3 is CGGTDSYEQYF. The DNA for the CDR3 is TGTGGGGGGACGGACTCCTACGAGCAGTACTTC.

This chain links TRBV9 with TRBJ1-1; a weak D match, TRBD1 (6 bases). Germline CDR1 SGDLS, CDR2 YYNGEE. Trimming took 2 bases from V and 0 from J, leaving 17 bases between them. The CDR3 spans 17 residues. The CDR3 DNA is TGTGCCAGCAGCGTCAGGGGAGGGGGACATATGAACACTGAAGCTTTCTTT. Its translation: CASSVRGGGHMNTEAFF.

The V call is TRBV27, the J call TRBJ1-1; D may be TRBD1 (6 bases). Per the germline V gene, CDR1 is MNHEY and CDR2 is SMNVEV (reference sequence). Trimming cost V 8 bases and J 0 bases, with 22 bases left between them. CDR3 size: 17 residues. CDR3: CASHFYWTENMNTEAFF. The CDR3 nucleotides are TGTGCCAGCCATTTTTATTGGACAGAGAACATGAACACTGAAGCTTTCTTT.

The J gene is TRBJ2-7, the V gene TRBV19, with 8 bases lining up with TRBD1. The length of the CDR3 is 14 residues. Germline assignment: CDR1 LNHDA and CDR2 SQIVND (reference sequence). Trimming took 7 bases from V and 4 from J; bases not matched to a gene: 9. The CDR3 DNA sequence: TGTGCCAGTACTCCGGGACAGGAATCATACGAGCAGTACTTC. The encoded protein is CASTPGQESYEQYF. Full variable domain (outside the CDR3, taken from reference TRBV19 and TRBJ2-7): DGGITQSPKYLFRKEGQNVTLSCEQNLNHDAMYWYRQDPGQGLRLIYYSQIVNDFQKGDIAEGYSVSREKKESFPLTVTSAQKNPTAFYLCASTPGQESYEQYFGPGTRLTVT.

In this sample, this clone turned up once. DNA of the CDR3: TGTGCCAGCAGCTTAGGGGCACAGGGCTTCACTGAAGCTTTCTTT. Translation: CASSLGAQGFTEAFF. J is TRBJ1-1 and V is TRBV2, with a tentative D call TRBD1 (6 bases). V lost 6 bases and J 4 bases, leaving 18 bases between the germline ends. The CDR3 is made up of 15 amino acids. The germline gives CDR1 SNHLY, CDR2 FYNNEI.